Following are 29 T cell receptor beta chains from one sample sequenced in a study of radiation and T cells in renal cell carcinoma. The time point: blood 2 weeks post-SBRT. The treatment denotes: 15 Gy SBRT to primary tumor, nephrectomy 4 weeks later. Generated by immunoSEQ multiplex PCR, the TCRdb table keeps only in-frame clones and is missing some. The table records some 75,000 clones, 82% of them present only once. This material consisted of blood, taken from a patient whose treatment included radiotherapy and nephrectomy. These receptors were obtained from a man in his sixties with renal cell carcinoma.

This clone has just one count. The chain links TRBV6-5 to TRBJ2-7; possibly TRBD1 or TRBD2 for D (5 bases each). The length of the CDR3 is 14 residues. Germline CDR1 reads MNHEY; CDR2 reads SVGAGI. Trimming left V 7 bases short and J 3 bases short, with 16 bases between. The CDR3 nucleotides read TGTGCCAGCACCGATTCCGGGGCCCTCTACGAGCAGTACTTC. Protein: CASTDSGALYEQYF.

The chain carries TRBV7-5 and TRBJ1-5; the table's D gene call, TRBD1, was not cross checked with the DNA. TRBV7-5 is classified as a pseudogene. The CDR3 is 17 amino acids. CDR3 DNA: TGTGCCAGAAGCCGTGACCCGGGACAGGGGTGCAATCAGCCCCAGCATTTT. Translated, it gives CARSRDPGQGCNQPQHF.

The CDR3 here is CASSLAAQGAQYF. CDR3 bases: TGCGCCAGCAGCTTAGCGGCCCAGGGGGCCCAGTACTTC. The V call is TRBV5-1, the J call TRBJ2-5; TRBD1 matches 7 bases. Germline CDR1 and CDR2: SGHRS and YFSETQ. V lost 2 bases, J lost 9 bases, and 7 bases stayed unmatched. CDR3 length equals 13 residues.

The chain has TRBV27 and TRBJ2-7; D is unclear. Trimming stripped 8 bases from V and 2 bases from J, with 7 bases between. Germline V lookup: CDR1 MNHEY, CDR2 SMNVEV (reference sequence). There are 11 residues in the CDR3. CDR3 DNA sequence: TGTGCCAGCGGATTAGCCTACGAGCAGTACTTC. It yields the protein CASGLAYEQYF.

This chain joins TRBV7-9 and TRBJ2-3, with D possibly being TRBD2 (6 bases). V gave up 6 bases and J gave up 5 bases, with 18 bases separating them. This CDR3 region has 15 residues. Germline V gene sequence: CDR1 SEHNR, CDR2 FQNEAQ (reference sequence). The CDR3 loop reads CASSPVTGAIDTQYF. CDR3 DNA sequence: TGTGCCAGCAGTCCTGTGACGGGAGCGATAGATACGCAGTATTTT.

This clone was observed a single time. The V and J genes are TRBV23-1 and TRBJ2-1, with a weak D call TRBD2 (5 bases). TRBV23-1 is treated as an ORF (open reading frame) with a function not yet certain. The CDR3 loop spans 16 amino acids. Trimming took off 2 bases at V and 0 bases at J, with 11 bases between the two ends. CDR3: CASSQDQADSYNEQFF. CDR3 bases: TGCGCCAGCAGTCAAGATCAAGCGGACTCCTACAATGAGCAGTTCTTC.

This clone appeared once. CDR3 in amino acids: CASSPRGSGYYGYTF. CDR3 nucleotide sequence: TGTGCCAGCAGTCCTCGGGGGTCCGGATACTATGGCTACACCTTC. The rearrangement links TRBV28 to TRBJ1-2; weak D call: TRBD1 (5 bases). Germline CDR1 reads MDHEN; CDR2 reads SYDVKM. There are 15 residues in the CDR3. V was cut by 5 bases and J by 3 bases, with 16 bases left in between.

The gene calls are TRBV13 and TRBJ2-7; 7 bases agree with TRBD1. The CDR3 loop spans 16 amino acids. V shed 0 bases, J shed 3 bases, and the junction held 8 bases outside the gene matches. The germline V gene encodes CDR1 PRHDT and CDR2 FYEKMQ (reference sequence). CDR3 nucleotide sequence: TGTGCCAGCAGCTTAGGATGGACAGGCGGAGGCTACGAGCAGTACTTC. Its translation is CASSLGWTGGGYEQYF.

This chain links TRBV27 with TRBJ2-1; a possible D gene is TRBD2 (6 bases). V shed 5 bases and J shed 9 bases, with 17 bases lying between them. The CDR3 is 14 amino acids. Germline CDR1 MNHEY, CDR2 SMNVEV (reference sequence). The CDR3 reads CASSGGLRGSEQFF. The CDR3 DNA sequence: TGTGCCAGCAGTGGGGGACTTCGGGGATCTGAGCAGTTCTTC.

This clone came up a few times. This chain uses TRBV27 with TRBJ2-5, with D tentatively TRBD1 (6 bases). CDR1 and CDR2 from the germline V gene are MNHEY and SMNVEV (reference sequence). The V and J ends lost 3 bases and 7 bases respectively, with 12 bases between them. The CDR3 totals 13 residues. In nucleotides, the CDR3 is TGTGCCAGCAGTTTTGTCAGGGGTAGGACCCAGTACTTC. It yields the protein CASSFVRGRTQYF.

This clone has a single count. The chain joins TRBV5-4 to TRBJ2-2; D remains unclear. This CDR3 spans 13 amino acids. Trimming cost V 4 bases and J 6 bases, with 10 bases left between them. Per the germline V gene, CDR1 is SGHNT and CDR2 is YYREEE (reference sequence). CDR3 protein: CASSRVIAGELFF. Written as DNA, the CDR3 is TGTGCCAGCAGCCGGGTAATAGCCGGGGAGCTGTTTTTT.

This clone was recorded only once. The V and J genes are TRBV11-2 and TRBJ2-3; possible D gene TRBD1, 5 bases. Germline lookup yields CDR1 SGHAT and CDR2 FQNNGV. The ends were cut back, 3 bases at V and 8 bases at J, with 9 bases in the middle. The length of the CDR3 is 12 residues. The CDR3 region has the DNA TGTGCCAGCAGCTTGACAGTTTCTACGCAGTATTTT. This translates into CASSLTVSTQYF.

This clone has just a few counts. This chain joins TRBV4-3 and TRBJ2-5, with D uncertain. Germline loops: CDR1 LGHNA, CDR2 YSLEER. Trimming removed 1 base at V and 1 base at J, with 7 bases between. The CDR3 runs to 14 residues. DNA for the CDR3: TGCGCCAGCAGCCAAGTATACCCCCAAGAGACCCAGTACTTC. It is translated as CASSQVYPQETQYF.

Written as DNA, the CDR3 is TGTGCCAGCAGCCGTGTCTCCCCAGGGAGACAGGTCAGGGGGAGCAATCAGCCCCAGCATTTT. Protein: CASSRVSPGRQVRGSNQPQHF. This chain joins TRBV28 and TRBJ1-5, with TRBD1 matching over 7 bases. V shed 6 bases and J 1 base; nucleotides not matched to a gene: 24. Germline V gene data show CDR1 as MDHEN and CDR2 as SYDVKM. This CDR3 region has 21 residues.

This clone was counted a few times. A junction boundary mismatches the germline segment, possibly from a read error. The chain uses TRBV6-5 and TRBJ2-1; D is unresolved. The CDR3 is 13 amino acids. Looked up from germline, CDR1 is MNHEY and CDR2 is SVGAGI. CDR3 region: CASSLSSYNEQFF. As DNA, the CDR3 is TGTGCCAGTAGTTTGAGCTCCTACAATGAGCAGTTCTTC.

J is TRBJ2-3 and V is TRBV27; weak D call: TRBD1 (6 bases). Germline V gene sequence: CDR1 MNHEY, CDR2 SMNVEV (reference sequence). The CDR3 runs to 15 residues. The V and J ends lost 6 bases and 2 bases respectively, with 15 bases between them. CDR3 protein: CASSSHRAYTDTQYF. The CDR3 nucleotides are TGTGCCAGCAGCTCCCACAGGGCCTACACAGATACGCAGTATTTT.

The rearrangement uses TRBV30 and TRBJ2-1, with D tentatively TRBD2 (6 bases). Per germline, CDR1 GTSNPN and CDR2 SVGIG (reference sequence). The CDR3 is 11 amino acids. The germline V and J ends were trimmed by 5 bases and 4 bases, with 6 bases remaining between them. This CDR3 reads CAWGGYNEQFF. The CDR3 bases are TGTGCCTGGGGGGGGTACAATGAGCAGTTCTTC.

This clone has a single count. CDR3 protein: CASSQGIMNTEAFF. The DNA for the CDR3 is TGTGCCAGTAGCCAGGGGATTATGAACACTGAAGCTTTCTTT. The chain uses TRBV19 and TRBJ1-1, with D possibly being TRBD1 (6 bases). Germline V gives CDR1 LNHDA, CDR2 SQIVND (reference sequence). This CDR3 is built from 14 residues. Trimming shortened V by 6 bases and J by 0 bases, and 11 bases separated the two germline ends.

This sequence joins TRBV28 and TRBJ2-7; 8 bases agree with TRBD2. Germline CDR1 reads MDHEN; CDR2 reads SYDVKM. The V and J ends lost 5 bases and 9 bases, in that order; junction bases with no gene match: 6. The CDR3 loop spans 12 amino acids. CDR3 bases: TGTGCCAGCAGTATTCGGGGGGGGTCGCAGTACTTC. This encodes CASSIRGGSQYF.

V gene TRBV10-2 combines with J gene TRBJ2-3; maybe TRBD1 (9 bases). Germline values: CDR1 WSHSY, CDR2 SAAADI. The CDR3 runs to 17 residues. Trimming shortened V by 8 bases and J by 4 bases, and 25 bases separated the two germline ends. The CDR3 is CASSDRGTGGRSDTQYF. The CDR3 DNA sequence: TGCGCCAGCTCGGACAGGGGAACGGGAGGGCGGTCAGATACGCAGTATTTT.

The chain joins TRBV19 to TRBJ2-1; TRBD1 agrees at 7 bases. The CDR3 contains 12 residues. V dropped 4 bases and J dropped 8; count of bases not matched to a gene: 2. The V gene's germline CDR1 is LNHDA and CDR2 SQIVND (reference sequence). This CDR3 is CASSRQGYEQFF. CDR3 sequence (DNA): TGTGCCAGTAGTAGACAGGGATATGAGCAGTTCTTC.

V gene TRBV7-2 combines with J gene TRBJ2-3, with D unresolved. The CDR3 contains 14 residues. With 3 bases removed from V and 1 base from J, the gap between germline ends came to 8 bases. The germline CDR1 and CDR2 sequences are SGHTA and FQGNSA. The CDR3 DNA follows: TGTGCCAGCAGCTTCTCTAGTCGCACAGATACGCAGTATTTT. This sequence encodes CASSFSSRTDTQYF.

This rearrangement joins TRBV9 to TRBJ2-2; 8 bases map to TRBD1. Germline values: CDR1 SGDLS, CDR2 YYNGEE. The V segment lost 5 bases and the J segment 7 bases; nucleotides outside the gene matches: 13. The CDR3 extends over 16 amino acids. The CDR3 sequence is CASSLQGGASDGELFF. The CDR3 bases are TGTGCCAGCAGTTTACAGGGGGGCGCGTCCGACGGGGAGCTGTTTTTT. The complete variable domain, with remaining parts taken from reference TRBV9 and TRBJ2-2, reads DSGVTQTPKHLITATGQRVTLRCSPRSGDLSVYWYQQSLDQGLQFLIQYYNGEERAKGNILERFSAQQFPDLHSELNLSSLELGDSALYFCASSLQGGASDGELFFGEGSRLTVL.

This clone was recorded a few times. The DNA of the CDR3 is TGTGCCAGCAGCTTAGCCTCGGGGGGGTCGGCCTACAATGAGCAGTTCTTC. As protein: CASSLASGGSAYNEQFF. This rearrangement joins TRBV7-6 to TRBJ2-1; 8 bases match TRBD2. The CDR3 contains 17 residues. V dropped 0 bases and J dropped 2; count of bases not matched to a gene: 6. CDR1 is SGHVS and CDR2 is FNYEAQ in the germline V gene.

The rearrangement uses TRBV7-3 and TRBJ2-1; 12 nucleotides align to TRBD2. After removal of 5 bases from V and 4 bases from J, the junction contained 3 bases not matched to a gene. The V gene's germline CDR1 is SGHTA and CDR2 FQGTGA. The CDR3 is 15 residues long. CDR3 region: CASSQLAGGYNEQFF. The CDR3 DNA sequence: TGTGCCAGCAGCCAACTAGCGGGAGGTTACAATGAGCAGTTCTTC.

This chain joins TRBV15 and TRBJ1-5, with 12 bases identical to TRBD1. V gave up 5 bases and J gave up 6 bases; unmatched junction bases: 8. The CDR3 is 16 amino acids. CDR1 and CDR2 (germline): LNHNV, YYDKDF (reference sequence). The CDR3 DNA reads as TGTGCCACCAGCGGGACCGGGACAGGGGGCGGTCAGCCCCAGCATTTT. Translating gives CATSGTGTGGGQPQHF.

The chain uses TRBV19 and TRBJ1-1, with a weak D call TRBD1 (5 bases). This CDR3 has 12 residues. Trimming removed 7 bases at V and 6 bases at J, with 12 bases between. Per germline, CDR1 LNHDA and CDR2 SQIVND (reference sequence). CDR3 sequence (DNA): TGTGCCAGTACAGGGTTAGTATCTGAAGCTTTCTTT. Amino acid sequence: CASTGLVSEAFF.

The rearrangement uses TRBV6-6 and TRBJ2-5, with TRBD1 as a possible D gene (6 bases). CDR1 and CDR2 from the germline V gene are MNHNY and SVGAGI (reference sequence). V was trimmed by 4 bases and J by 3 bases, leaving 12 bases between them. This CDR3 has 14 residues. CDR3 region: CASSSSDRKETQYF. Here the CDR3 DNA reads TGTGCCAGCAGTTCCTCCGACAGGAAAGAGACCCAGTACTTC.

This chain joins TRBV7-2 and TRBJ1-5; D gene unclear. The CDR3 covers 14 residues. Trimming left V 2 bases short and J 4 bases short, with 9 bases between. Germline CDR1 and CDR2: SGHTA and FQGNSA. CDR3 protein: CASSLNSINQPQHF. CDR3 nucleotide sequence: TGTGCCAGCAGCTTAAACAGCATTAATCAGCCCCAGCATTTT.